This is a list of T cell receptor beta chains from one sample in a study of Graves' ophthalmopathy and Graves' hyperthyroidism. TCRdb passed the multiplex PCR reads through MiXCR, listing each CDR3 protein once. The data show roughly 610,000 distinct CDR3 sequences, approximately 22% seen once. Material for sequencing was peripheral blood. These receptors all stem from a woman between 18 and 29 years old with stable Graves' hyperthyroidism. Some clones in this sample may be carry-over from other donors' samples. Both conserved end residues are trimmed from each CDR3. Each record gives: V gene, J gene, CDR3 protein.

TRBV4-1	TRBJ1-2	ASSQGRQYNYGYT
TRBV24-1	TRBJ2-2	ATSDPPRQTNTGELF
TRBV2	TRBJ2-7	ASRPGLAGVYEQY
TRBV12-5	TRBJ2-7	ASGWADYEQY
TRBV29-1	TRBJ2-5	SLGQGRGETQY
TRBV12-3/TRBV12-4	TRBJ1-1	ASSSLLEAC
TRBV5-1	TRBJ1-6	ASSSTAMGEFSPLH
TRBV28	TRBJ1-3	ASTGQYGNTIY
TRBV28	TRBJ1-2	ASSSLGGPGYT
TRBV6-1	TRBJ2-5	ASSGGGGVETQY
TRBV7-2	TRBJ1-1	ASTWRAGPNTEAF
TRBV30	TRBJ2-2	AWSTLANTGELF
TRBV12-3/TRBV12-4	TRBJ1-1	ASTAGLTTEAF
TRBV6-1	TRBJ1-6	ASSGSLVKGGSPLH
TRBV9	TRBJ2-7	ASSPSATGRTLPDEQY
TRBV2	TRBJ2-5	ASGLAIQETQY